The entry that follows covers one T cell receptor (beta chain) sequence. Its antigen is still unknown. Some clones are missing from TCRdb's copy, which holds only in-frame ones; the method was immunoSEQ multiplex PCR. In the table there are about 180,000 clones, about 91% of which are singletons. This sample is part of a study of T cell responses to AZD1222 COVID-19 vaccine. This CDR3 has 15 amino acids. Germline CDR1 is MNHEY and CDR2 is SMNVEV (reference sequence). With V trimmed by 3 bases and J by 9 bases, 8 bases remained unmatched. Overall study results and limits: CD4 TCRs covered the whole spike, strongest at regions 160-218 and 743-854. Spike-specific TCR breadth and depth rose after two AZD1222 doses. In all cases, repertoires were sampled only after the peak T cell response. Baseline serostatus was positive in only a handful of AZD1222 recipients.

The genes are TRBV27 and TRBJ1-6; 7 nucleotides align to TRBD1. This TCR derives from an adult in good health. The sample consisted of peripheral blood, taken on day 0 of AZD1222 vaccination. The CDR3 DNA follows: TGTGCCAGCAGTTTTAGACAGGGTGTGGGTTCACCCCTCCACTTT. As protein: CASSFRQGVGSPLHF.